This is a list of T cell receptor beta chains from one sample in a study of vaccination effects on CD4 cells after COVID-19. These receptors' antigens are unknown. The protocol was immunoSEQ multiplex PCR, while the TCRdb copy is restricted to in-frame clones and leaves out a portion. The sample contains 45,000 to 60,000 clones, about 83% of which appear only once. The specimen comprised CD4+ T cells from PBMCs cultured without peptide, sampled before COVID-19 vaccination. The source of these receptors is a human donor who received a COVID-19 vaccine. Both conserved end residues are part of each CDR3. Fields, in order: J gene, D gene, CDR3 length, V gene, clone size, CDR3 protein, CDR3 DNA. A D gene is named only where the DNA matches it firmly. Part of the rows lack a size; the others show once, few, many or a class for expanded clones.

j_call: TRBJ1-2
d_call: NA
cdr3_length: 14
v_call: TRBV6-5
clone_size: NA
cdr3_aa: CASRSGPAGNGYTF
cdr3_nt: TGTGCCAGCCGCTCCGGGCCCGCGGGAAATGGCTACACCTTC

j_call: TRBJ1-6
d_call: TRBD1
cdr3_length: 16
v_call: TRBV19
clone_size: NA
cdr3_aa: CASSSIPGQGISPLHF
cdr3_nt: TGTGCCAGTAGTAGCATCCCGGGACAGGGGATTTCACCCCTCCACTTT

j_call: TRBJ2-3
d_call: NA
cdr3_length: 14
v_call: TRBV4-3
clone_size: NA
cdr3_aa: CASSQDRGTDTQYF
cdr3_nt: TGCGCCAGCAGCCAAGACCGGGGCACAGATACGCAGTATTTT

j_call: TRBJ2-1
d_call: TRBD2
cdr3_length: 14
v_call: TRBV6-4
clone_size: NA
cdr3_aa: CASRPTSGRNEQFF
cdr3_nt: TGTGCCAGCAGGCCGACTAGCGGGAGGAATGAGCAGTTCTTC

j_call: TRBJ1-1
d_call: NA
cdr3_length: 15
v_call: TRBV28
clone_size: NA
cdr3_aa: CASSPTPGPNTEAFF
cdr3_nt: TGTGCCAGCAGTCCTACTCCGGGACCGAACACTGAAGCTTTCTTT

j_call: TRBJ2-3
d_call: NA
cdr3_length: 12
v_call: TRBV18
clone_size: NA
cdr3_aa: CASSPGTDTQYF
cdr3_nt: TGTGCCAGCTCACCAGGCACAGATACGCAGTATTTT

j_call: TRBJ1-5
d_call: NA
cdr3_length: 16
v_call: TRBV27
clone_size: NA
cdr3_aa: CASSLRFGGVNQPQHF
cdr3_nt: TGTGCCAGCAGTTTAAGGTTCGGGGGAGTCAATCAGCCCCAGCATTTT

j_call: TRBJ1-1
d_call: NA
cdr3_length: 15
v_call: TRBV6-5
clone_size: NA
cdr3_aa: CASSYPRTQNTEAFF
cdr3_nt: TGTGCCAGCAGTTACCCACGAACCCAGAACACTGAAGCTTTCTTT

j_call: TRBJ1-3
d_call: NA
cdr3_length: 15
v_call: TRBV14
clone_size: NA
cdr3_aa: CASSRQPLAGNTIYF
cdr3_nt: TGTGCCAGCAGCCGACAGCCCCTAGCTGGAAACACCATATATTTT

j_call: TRBJ2-2
d_call: NA
cdr3_length: 18
v_call: TRBV25-1
clone_size: NA
cdr3_aa: CASRPKVKGSNDTGELFF
cdr3_nt: TGTGCCAGCAGACCCAAGGTTAAGGGGAGTAATGACACCGGGGAGCTGTTTTTT

j_call: TRBJ2-6
d_call: NA
cdr3_length: 14
v_call: TRBV2
clone_size: few
cdr3_aa: CASSDTSGANVLTF
cdr3_nt: TGTGCCAGCAGTGATACCTCTGGGGCCAACGTCCTGACTTTC

j_call: TRBJ1-4
d_call: TRBD1
cdr3_length: 14
v_call: TRBV4-1
clone_size: NA
cdr3_aa: CASSRGQINEKLFF
cdr3_nt: TGCGCCAGCAGCCGGGGACAGATTAATGAAAAACTGTTTTTT

j_call: TRBJ1-5
d_call: NA
cdr3_length: 14
v_call: TRBV7-2
clone_size: NA
cdr3_aa: CASSPRSGNQPQHF
cdr3_nt: TGTGCCAGCAGCCCCAGATCTGGCAATCAGCCCCAGCATTTT

j_call: TRBJ1-2
d_call: NA
cdr3_length: 14
v_call: TRBV7-2
clone_size: NA
cdr3_aa: CASSLGPLLYGYTF
cdr3_nt: TGTGCCAGCAGCCTGGGACCCCTGCTCTATGGCTACACCTTC

j_call: TRBJ2-1
d_call: TRBD1
cdr3_length: 16
v_call: TRBV5-1
clone_size: NA
cdr3_aa: CASSDRGKITIQGQFF
cdr3_nt: TGCGCCAGCAGCGACAGGGGAAAGATTACAATTCAGGGGCAGTTCTTC

j_call: TRBJ2-6
d_call: TRBD1
cdr3_length: 18
v_call: TRBV11-3
clone_size: NA
cdr3_aa: CASSLGTGGGTGANVLTF
cdr3_nt: TGTGCCAGCAGCTTAGGGACAGGGGGCGGAACTGGGGCCAACGTCCTGACTTTC

j_call: TRBJ2-1
d_call: NA
cdr3_length: 13
v_call: TRBV7-3
clone_size: NA
cdr3_aa: CASSSRPSNEQFF
cdr3_nt: TGTGCCAGCAGCTCACGCCCCTCCAATGAGCAGTTCTTC

j_call: TRBJ1-5
d_call: NA
cdr3_length: 15
v_call: TRBV28
clone_size: NA
cdr3_aa: CASSFGYRGNQPQHF
cdr3_nt: TGTGCCAGCAGTTTTGGGTATAGGGGCAATCAGCCCCAGCATTTT

j_call: TRBJ2-4
d_call: NA
cdr3_length: 14
v_call: TRBV6-5
clone_size: NA
cdr3_aa: CASSSYTRAHIQYF
cdr3_nt: TGTGCCAGCAGTTCCTATACTAGAGCACACATTCAGTACTTC

j_call: TRBJ1-2
d_call: NA
cdr3_length: 14
v_call: TRBV18
clone_size: NA
cdr3_aa: CASSREGGTRGYTF
cdr3_nt: TGTGCCAGCTCACGAGAGGGGGGGACGCGTGGCTACACCTTC

j_call: TRBJ2-3
d_call: NA
cdr3_length: 16
v_call: TRBV24-1
clone_size: NA
cdr3_aa: CATSDVQGAGEDTQYF
cdr3_nt: TGTGCCACCAGTGATGTCCAGGGGGCGGGGGAAGATACGCAGTATTTT

j_call: TRBJ2-6
d_call: NA
cdr3_length: 17
v_call: TRBV27
clone_size: NA
cdr3_aa: CASSQGFLNSGANVLTF
cdr3_nt: TGTGCCAGCAGCCAGGGTTTTTTAAATTCTGGGGCCAACGTCCTGACTTTC

j_call: TRBJ2-1
d_call: NA
cdr3_length: 14
v_call: TRBV7-3
clone_size: NA
cdr3_aa: CASSFVIQGSEQFF
cdr3_nt: TGTGCCAGCAGCTTTGTCATTCAGGGTTCTGAGCAGTTCTTC

j_call: TRBJ2-3
d_call: TRBD2
cdr3_length: 16
v_call: TRBV10-1
clone_size: NA
cdr3_aa: CASAAASGGPEDTQYF
cdr3_nt: TGCGCCAGCGCCGCCGCCAGCGGGGGGCCGGAAGATACGCAGTATTTT

j_call: TRBJ2-2
d_call: TRBD1
cdr3_length: 18
v_call: TRBV7-9
clone_size: NA
cdr3_aa: CASTFGTGQQINTGELFF
cdr3_nt: TGTGCCAGCACCTTCGGGACAGGGCAGCAAATAAACACCGGGGAGCTGTTTTTT

j_call: TRBJ1-5
d_call: NA
cdr3_length: 15
v_call: TRBV7-2
clone_size: NA
cdr3_aa: CASSLGSASNQPQHF
cdr3_nt: TGTGCCAGCAGCTTAGGGTCCGCTAGCAATCAGCCCCAGCATTTT

j_call: TRBJ2-3
d_call: TRBD2
cdr3_length: 16
v_call: TRBV28
clone_size: once
cdr3_aa: CASKGGGLAGGLGQYF
cdr3_nt: TGTGCCAGCAAGGGTGGTGGGCTAGCGGGGGGGCTGGGGCAGTATTTT

j_call: TRBJ2-5
d_call: TRBD1
cdr3_length: 19
v_call: TRBV5-1
clone_size: NA
cdr3_aa: CASSLGDRGRAGPQETQYF
cdr3_nt: TGCGCCAGCAGCTTGGGCGACAGGGGGCGAGCGGGACCCCAAGAGACCCAGTACTTC

j_call: TRBJ2-4
d_call: TRBD2
cdr3_length: 19
v_call: TRBV14
clone_size: once
cdr3_aa: CASSQGLNRGGLAKNIQYF
cdr3_nt: TGTGCCAGCAGCCAAGGATTAAATCGGGGGGGTTTAGCCAAAAACATTCAGTACTTC

j_call: TRBJ2-3
d_call: TRBD1
cdr3_length: 16
v_call: TRBV28
clone_size: NA
cdr3_aa: CASSLRSGGGTDTQYF
cdr3_nt: TGTGCCAGCAGTTTACGATCAGGGGGCGGCACAGATACGCAGTATTTT

j_call: TRBJ2-3
d_call: TRBD1
cdr3_length: 15
v_call: TRBV3-1/TRBV3-2
clone_size: NA
cdr3_aa: CASSHRDRVPDTQYF
cdr3_nt: TGTGCCAGCAGCCACCGGGACAGGGTGCCCGATACGCAGTATTTT

j_call: TRBJ2-1
d_call: NA
cdr3_length: 19
v_call: TRBV5-1
clone_size: few
cdr3_aa: CASSLSGGGAPSSYNEQFF
cdr3_nt: TGCGCCAGCAGCTTATCTGGGGGCGGGGCCCCTAGCTCCTACAATGAGCAGTTCTTC

j_call: TRBJ2-2
d_call: NA
cdr3_length: 12
v_call: TRBV25-1
clone_size: NA
cdr3_aa: CASSVNTGELFF
cdr3_nt: TGTGCCAGCAGTGTGAACACCGGGGAGCTGTTTTTT

j_call: TRBJ1-5
d_call: TRBD1
cdr3_length: 16
v_call: TRBV6-2/TRBV6-3
clone_size: NA
cdr3_aa: CASSAAGTGLNQPQHF
cdr3_nt: TGTGCCAGCAGTGCCGCCGGGACAGGGCTAAATCAGCCCCAGCATTTT

j_call: TRBJ1-4
d_call: TRBD1
cdr3_length: 16
v_call: TRBV4-2
clone_size: NA
cdr3_aa: CASSQGTGGLREKLFF
cdr3_nt: TGTGCCAGCAGCCAGGGGACAGGCGGGCTTCGAGAAAAACTGTTTTTT

j_call: TRBJ2-5
d_call: NA
cdr3_length: 14
v_call: TRBV5-1
clone_size: NA
cdr3_aa: CASSLMGAQETQYF
cdr3_nt: TGCGCCAGCAGCTTGATGGGGGCCCAAGAGACCCAGTACTTC

j_call: TRBJ1-1
d_call: NA
cdr3_length: 15
v_call: TRBV18
clone_size: NA
cdr3_aa: CASSPTGTGGTEAFF
cdr3_nt: TGTGCCAGCTCACCCACCGGGACGGGTGGGACTGAAGCTTTCTTT

j_call: TRBJ2-3
d_call: TRBD2
cdr3_length: 17
v_call: TRBV18
clone_size: NA
cdr3_aa: CASSPKIAGSTTDTQYF
cdr3_nt: TGTGCCAGCTCACCGAAAATAGCGGGGTCTACCACAGATACGCAGTATTTT

j_call: TRBJ1-4
d_call: NA
cdr3_length: 15
v_call: TRBV9
clone_size: NA
cdr3_aa: CASSSQTGTNEKLFF
cdr3_nt: TGTGCCAGCAGCTCGCAGACAGGTACTAATGAAAAACTGTTTTTT

j_call: TRBJ2-1
d_call: NA
cdr3_length: 18
v_call: TRBV5-1
clone_size: few
cdr3_aa: CASSFFYGRQHIYNEQFF
cdr3_nt: TGCGCCAGCAGCTTTTTTTATGGGAGACAGCACATCTACAATGAGCAGTTCTTC

j_call: TRBJ1-2
d_call: NA
cdr3_length: 12
v_call: TRBV3-1/TRBV3-2
clone_size: NA
cdr3_aa: CASSQANYGYTF
cdr3_nt: TGTGCCAGCAGCCAGGCTAACTATGGCTACACCTTC

j_call: TRBJ2-3
d_call: NA
cdr3_length: 15
v_call: TRBV7-9
clone_size: NA
cdr3_aa: CASSLALLSTDTQYF
cdr3_nt: TGTGCCAGCAGCTTAGCTCTTCTATCCACAGATACGCAGTATTTT

j_call: TRBJ2-3
d_call: NA
cdr3_length: 13
v_call: TRBV30
clone_size: few
cdr3_aa: CAWCTSITDTQYF
cdr3_nt: TGTGCCTGGTGCACATCAATCACAGATACGCAGTATTTT

j_call: TRBJ2-5
d_call: TRBD1
cdr3_length: 15
v_call: TRBV4-1
clone_size: once
cdr3_aa: CASSRPGQKEETQYF
cdr3_nt: TGCGCCAGCAGCCGCCCGGGACAGAAGGAGGAGACCCAGTACTTC

j_call: TRBJ2-5
d_call: NA
cdr3_length: 14
v_call: TRBV29-1
clone_size: few
cdr3_aa: CSVDTGPIQETQYF
cdr3_nt: TGCAGCGTTGATACGGGACCAATCCAAGAGACCCAGTACTTC

j_call: TRBJ1-4
d_call: NA
cdr3_length: 12
v_call: TRBV15
clone_size: NA
cdr3_aa: CATSRDDSELFF
cdr3_nt: TGTGCCACCAGCAGAGATGATTCAGAACTGTTTTTT

j_call: TRBJ1-2
d_call: TRBD1
cdr3_length: 15
v_call: TRBV30
clone_size: NA
cdr3_aa: CAWSLDRGFNYGYTF
cdr3_nt: TGTGCCTGGAGCCTCGACAGGGGGTTTAACTATGGCTACACCTTC

j_call: TRBJ1-4
d_call: NA
cdr3_length: 16
v_call: TRBV23-1
clone_size: NA
cdr3_aa: CASILNPGRANEKLFF
cdr3_nt: TGCGCCAGCATACTAAACCCAGGCAGGGCTAATGAAAAACTGTTTTTT

j_call: TRBJ2-2
d_call: NA
cdr3_length: 14
v_call: TRBV18
clone_size: NA
cdr3_aa: CASSKGSNTGELFF
cdr3_nt: TGTGCCAGCTCGAAGGGATCGAACACCGGGGAGCTGTTTTTT

j_call: TRBJ1-2
d_call: NA
cdr3_length: 12
v_call: TRBV6-5
clone_size: NA
cdr3_aa: CASTMGNYGYTF
cdr3_nt: TGTGCCAGCACGATGGGCAACTATGGCTACACCTTC

j_call: TRBJ1-6
d_call: NA
cdr3_length: 15
v_call: TRBV5-4
clone_size: NA
cdr3_aa: CASSYYGGGNSPLHF
cdr3_nt: TGTGCCAGCAGCTATTACGGGGGTGGAAATTCACCCCTCCACTTT

j_call: TRBJ2-6
d_call: TRBD2
cdr3_length: 14
v_call: TRBV2
clone_size: NA
cdr3_aa: CASTAGGGANVLTF
cdr3_nt: TGTGCCAGCACCGCGGGAGGTGGGGCCAACGTCCTGACTTTC

j_call: TRBJ1-4
d_call: NA
cdr3_length: 15
v_call: TRBV5-1
clone_size: NA
cdr3_aa: CASIPGEGINEKLFF
cdr3_nt: TGCGCCAGCATTCCCGGGGAGGGGATTAATGAAAAACTGTTTTTT

j_call: TRBJ1-5
d_call: NA
cdr3_length: 17
v_call: TRBV19
clone_size: NA
cdr3_aa: CASSFLGHADSNQPQHF
cdr3_nt: TGTGCCAGTAGTTTTCTTGGACACGCTGATAGCAATCAGCCCCAGCATTTT

j_call: TRBJ1-4
d_call: NA
cdr3_length: 15
v_call: TRBV4-3
clone_size: NA
cdr3_aa: CASSQDSAANEKLFF
cdr3_nt: TGCGCCAGCAGCCAAGATTCCGCGGCGAATGAAAAACTGTTTTTT

j_call: TRBJ2-5
d_call: NA
cdr3_length: 15
v_call: TRBV7-7
clone_size: NA
cdr3_aa: CASSLIRRGEETQYF
cdr3_nt: TGTGCCAGCAGCTTAATCCGCAGGGGGGAAGAGACCCAGTACTTC

j_call: TRBJ2-6
d_call: NA
cdr3_length: 18
v_call: TRBV25-1
clone_size: NA
cdr3_aa: CASMSPASIVSGANVLTF
cdr3_nt: TGTGCCAGCATGTCCCCCGCATCCATCGTCTCTGGGGCCAACGTCCTGACTTTC

j_call: TRBJ2-1
d_call: TRBD2
cdr3_length: 15
v_call: TRBV24-1
clone_size: NA
cdr3_aa: CATSEGTSGVNEQFF
cdr3_nt: TGTGCCACCAGTGAGGGGACTAGCGGGGTAAATGAGCAGTTCTTC

j_call: TRBJ2-5
d_call: NA
cdr3_length: 14
v_call: TRBV7-2
clone_size: NA
cdr3_aa: CASRYRKVKETQYF
cdr3_nt: TGTGCCAGCAGGTACAGGAAGGTTAAAGAGACCCAGTACTTC

j_call: TRBJ1-2
d_call: NA
cdr3_length: 14
v_call: TRBV10-3
clone_size: NA
cdr3_aa: CAISESRGDDGYTF
cdr3_nt: TGTGCCATCAGTGAGTCAAGGGGAGACGATGGCTACACCTTC